The 9 T cell receptor beta chains reported below all come from one sample, sequenced in a study of ipilimumab plus nivolumab after autologous stem cell transplantation. This table comes from immunoSEQ multiplex PCR, and its TCRdb copy is limited to in-frame clones, with some not included. The sample lists 15,000 to 20,000 clones, around four fifths occurring once. The sequencing here drew on PBMCs, taken in a trial of ipilimumab plus nivolumab as post-transplant consolidation. These receptors all stem from a male donor with diffuse large B-cell lymphoma.

This clone was recorded once. J is TRBJ2-2 and V is TRBV7-2, with unresolved D. The CDR3 runs 14 residues. The germline gives CDR1 SGHTA, CDR2 FQGNSA. V dropped 1 base and J dropped 3 bases, with 6 bases sitting between them. CDR3 sequence reads: CASSLEPYTGELFF. The CDR3 nucleotides read TGTGCCAGCAGCTTAGAACCATACACCGGGGAGCTGTTTTTT.

This rearrangement joins TRBV29-1 to TRBJ2-3; 9 positions match TRBD1. The CDR3 extends over 13 amino acids. Unmatched junction bases numbered 0, after V lost 4 bases and J lost 1 base. The germline V gene encodes CDR1 SQVTM and CDR2 ANQGSEA. This chain's CDR3 is CSVGQGGTDTQYF. CDR3 in DNA: TGCAGCGTTGGACAGGGGGGCACAGATACGCAGTATTTT.

This clone was picked up a small number of times. The rearrangement links TRBV5-1 to TRBJ2-5; perhaps TRBD1 as D (5 bases). CDR3 size: 13 residues. Trimming took 2 bases from V and 1 from J, leaving 6 bases between them. Germline V lookup: CDR1 SGHRS, CDR2 YFSETQ. The CDR3 loop is CASSFTGQETQYF. The CDR3 nucleotides read TGCGCCAGCAGCTTTACAGGCCAAGAGACCCAGTACTTC.

The J gene is TRBJ2-7, the V gene TRBV7-2; TRBD2 might be the D (5 bases). V shed 5 bases and J shed 5 bases, with 16 bases lying between them. The CDR3 has 14 amino acids. CDR1 SGHTA and CDR2 FQGNSA come from the germline V gene. In DNA form, the CDR3 reads TGTGCCAGCAGCCATCGCCCATACGGGAACGAGCAGTACTTC. The encoded protein is CASSHRPYGNEQYF.

This rearrangement joins TRBV5-1 to TRBJ2-7, with D tentatively TRBD1 (5 bases). V shed 5 bases and J shed 2 bases, with 20 bases lying between them. In germline, CDR1 is SGHRS, CDR2 YFSETQ. This CDR3 has 16 residues. CDR3 sequence (DNA): TGCGCCAGCAGTGTGACCACAGGTATCTACGCCTACGAGCAGTACTTC. Translation gives CASSVTTGIYAYEQYF.

CDR3 sequence reads: CASSVDREGSTIYF. The CDR3 DNA is TGCGCCAGCAGCGTGGACAGGGAAGGATCCACCATATATTTT. The chain links TRBV5-1 to TRBJ1-3, with 8 bases aligning to TRBD1. Germline values: CDR1 SGHRS, CDR2 YFSETQ. The V segment lost 4 bases and the J segment 9 bases; nucleotides outside the gene matches: 9. This CDR3 spans 14 amino acids.

This clone has more than one count but fewer than ten. This chain joins TRBV29-1 and TRBJ1-5, with 7 bases that match TRBD1. The germline V gene encodes CDR1 SQVTM and CDR2 ANQGSEA. After removal of 4 bases from V and 3 bases from J, the junction contained 3 bases not matched to a gene. This CDR3 is built from 13 residues. The CDR3 DNA sequence: TGCAGCGTTGTAACAGGGGACAATCAGCCCCAGCATTTT. Amino acids: CSVVTGDNQPQHF.

The chain carries TRBV19 and TRBJ2-5, with TRBD2 matching over 8 bases. Unmatched junction bases numbered 9, after V lost 6 bases and J lost 3 bases. The germline V gene encodes CDR1 LNHDA and CDR2 SQIVND (reference sequence). This CDR3 is 15 amino acids long. The DNA for the CDR3 is TGTGCCAGTAGCAATACCGGGACTAGTAAAGAGACCCAGTACTTC. Translation gives CASSNTGTSKETQYF.

This clone was found a few times. V usage is TRBV7-3 and J usage is TRBJ2-3; unclear D gene. V was shortened by 3 bases and J by 1 base, with 8 bases between the two germline ends. Germline loops: CDR1 SGHTA, CDR2 FQGTGA. CDR3 length: 14 residues. The CDR3 nucleotides read TGTGCCAGCAGCTTTTCTAGGGGCACAGATACGCAGTATTTT. The encoded protein is CASSFSRGTDTQYF.